Listed below are T cell receptor beta chains from one sample, sequenced in a study of T cells in Graves' hyperthyroidism and ophthalmopathy. In TCRdb, the multiplex PCR reads were re-called with MiXCR into one record per CDR3 protein. Found here are some 650,000 distinct CDR3 sequences, roughly a sixth of them singletons; the top ten hold roughly 3.5%. Material for sequencing was blood. Receptors were obtained from a woman in her 40s with Graves' ophthalmopathy. The CDR3 runs from the conserved cysteine through the conserved F or W. A D gene is named only where the DNA matches it firmly. The size of a clone is reported for some rows only, either as once, few or many, or as a class for expanded clones.

>TRBJ2-3|few|TRBD2|TRBV5-1
CASSEGLAALTDTQYF
TGCGCCAGCAGCGAGGGACTAGCGGCCCTCACAGATACGCAGTATTTT
>TRBJ2-7|-|-|TRBV7-6
CASSRMDNSYEQYF
TGTGCCAGCAGCAGAATGGACAACTCCTACGAGCAGTACTTC
>TRBJ2-1|many|TRBD1|TRBV2
CASRNTGAYNEQFF
TGTGCCAGCAGGAATACAGGGGCCTACAATGAGCAGTTCTTC
>TRBJ2-7|few|-|TRBV18
CASSPRAEDYEQYF
TGTGCCAGCTCACCTCGGGCGGAGGACTACGAGCAGTACTTC
>TRBJ1-2|many|-|TRBV18
CASSPREGTDGYTF
TGTGCCAGCTCACCACGAGAGGGGACCGATGGCTACACCTTC
>TRBJ2-1|many|-|TRBV7-8
CASSLYQNYNEQFF
TGTGCCAGCAGCTTATACCAGAACTACAATGAGCAGTTCTTC
>TRBJ1-3|many|-|TRBV28
CASSFSGGSGNTIYF
TGTGCCAGCAGTTTTTCGGGGGGGAGTGGAAACACCATATATTTT
>TRBJ2-1|few|-|TRBV27
CASSLARGGRHNEQFF
TGTGCCAGCAGTTTGGCACGTGGGGGGCGACACAATGAGCAGTTCTTC
>TRBJ2-7|many|-|TRBV6-1
CASNWPAYEQYF
TGTGCCAGCAATTGGCCAGCCTACGAGCAGTACTTC
>TRBJ2-2|many|TRBD2|TRBV20-1
CSARDLAGDTGELFF
TGCAGTGCTAGAGATCTAGCGGGGGACACCGGGGAGCTGTTTTTT
>TRBJ1-1|few|-|TRBV20-1
CSATDGYTEAFF
TGCAGTGCGACGGACGGATACACTGAAGCTTTCTTT
>TRBJ1-6|few|TRBD1|TRBV5-8
CAGPGQANSPLHF
TGTGCCGGACCGGGACAGGCTAATTCACCCCTCCACTTT
>TRBJ2-1|-|-|TRBV2
CASSPTEADRRNYEQFF
TGTGCCAGCAGTCCTACAGAAGCCGACAGGAGGAACTATGAGCAGTTCTTC
>TRBJ1-5|many|-|TRBV28
CASRKQDYSNQPQHF
TGTGCCAGCAGGAAACAGGATTATAGCAATCAGCCCCAGCATTTT
>TRBJ2-7|few|-|TRBV2
CASSGGKGGGYEQYF
TGTGCCAGCAGTGGTGGGAAGGGAGGGGGCTACGAGCAGTACTTC
>TRBJ2-5|-|TRBD1|TRBV3-1
CASSQNPQGAQETQYF
TGTGCCAGCAGCCAAAACCCTCAGGGGGCTCAAGAGACCCAGTACTTC
>TRBJ2-1|many|-|TRBV6-2/TRBV6-3
CASSYSRGVNEQFF
TGTGCCAGCAGTTACTCGAGAGGGGTCAATGAGCAGTTCTTC
>TRBJ2-3|-|TRBD2|TRBV3-1
CASRYRGGRTDTQYF
TGTGCCAGCCGCTACCGGGGGGGAAGGACAGATACGCAGTATTTT
>TRBJ2-1|many|-|TRBV5-1
CASSPPTQGYNEQFF
TGCGCCAGCAGCCCACCCACCCAGGGGTACAATGAGCAGTTCTTC
>TRBJ2-5|many|TRBD1|TRBV28
CASSLAGTGGQETQYF
TGTGCCAGCAGTCTCGCCGGGACAGGGGGGCAAGAGACCCAGTACTTC
>TRBJ2-5|many|-|TRBV20-1
CSARWYQETQYF
TGCAGTGCTAGGTGGTACCAAGAGACCCAGTACTTC
>TRBJ1-2|many|-|TRBV20-1
CSASVPGTYYGYTF
TGCAGTGCTAGTGTGCCGGGGACCTACTATGGCTACACCTTC
>TRBJ1-1|many|TRBD1|TRBV27
CARSETGGNTEAFF
TGTGCCAGATCAGAGACAGGGGGAAACACTGAAGCTTTCTTT
>TRBJ1-2|-|-|TRBV30
CAWSVANYGYTF
TGTGCCTGGAGTGTGGCCAACTATGGCTACACCTTC
>TRBJ1-1|many|-|TRBV3-1
CASSPPYRSKNTEAFF
TGTGCCAGCAGCCCACCCTACCGTTCCAAGAACACTGAAGCTTTCTTT
>TRBJ1-3|-|-|TRBV7-7
CASSSGNGNTIYF
TGTGCTAGCAGCTCTGGGAATGGGAACACCATATATTTT
>TRBJ1-4|many|TRBD1|TRBV3-1
CASSPRGQGVANEKLFF
TGTGCCAGCAGCCCCCGGGGACAGGGGGTTGCTAATGAAAAACTGTTTTTT
>TRBJ2-7|many|TRBD2|TRBV6-1
CASPYAGVSDEQYF
TGTGCCAGCCCATACGCGGGAGTGAGCGACGAGCAGTACTTC
>TRBJ1-1|many|-|TRBV7-6
CASSGGGRTEAFF
TGTGCCAGCTCCGGGGGGGGAAGGACTGAAGCTTTCTTT
>TRBJ2-7|many|-|TRBV20-1
CSATERYEQYF
TGCAGTGCCACCGAGCGGTACGAGCAGTACTTC
>TRBJ1-5|many|-|TRBV30
CAWSPPALEQPQHF
TGTGCCTGGAGTCCCCCTGCGCTGGAGCAGCCCCAGCATTTT
>TRBJ2-1|many|TRBD2|TRBV2
CASSGPGGAGNEQFF
TGTGCCAGCAGTGGCCCGGGGGGGGCCGGCAATGAGCAGTTCTTC
>TRBJ2-1|-|TRBD2|TRBV2
CASSGAGGYIHEQFF
TGTGCCAGCAGCGGAGCGGGGGGGTATATCCATGAGCAGTTCTTC
>TRBJ2-1|few|TRBD1|TRBV12-3/TRBV12-4
CASSRIAGGQGINEQFF
TGTGCCAGCAGTCGCATCGCCGGGGGACAGGGGATAAATGAGCAGTTCTTC
>TRBJ1-3|-|TRBD1|TRBV10-1
CASGTGTGQGNTIYF
TGCGCCAGCGGGACCGGGACAGGGCAGGGAAACACCATATATTTT